Described below is a single T cell receptor (beta chain) sequence and its context. The antigen is undetermined. This entry is derived from a study of memory CD4+ T cells and cytomegalovirus serostatus. Study-level findings and limits: Each of around 69 CMV-associated TCRbeta sequences occurred in one to five individuals.

The sort gate was single viable CD3+CD4+CD8-CD45RO+ cells for memory CD4+ T cells. CD4+ T cells were isolated by positive magnetic selection. Libraries were prepared by immunoSEQ multiplex PCR; TCRdb keeps only in-frame clonotypes and omits some of them. The sample has about 100,000 clones, 80% seen once. From germline, CDR1 is MNHEY and CDR2 SVGAGI. V dropped 6 bases and J dropped 0 bases, with 9 bases sitting between them. The CDR3 runs 13 residues. Source material: memory CD4+ T cells from blood. The chain uses TRBV6-5 and TRBJ2-7, with D unresolved. The TCR was taken from an adult in good health and CMV-seropositive. CDR3 in DNA: TGTGCCAGCAGCCGTGACGGCTCCTACGAGCAGTACTTC. Its translation: CASSRDGSYEQYF.